This TCR beta chain appears in the sequencing data of a study of blood T cells in healthy people across ages. Background on the study: Template switching picked up about one barcoded beta molecule for each two T cells.

Aged roughly 6 to 95, donors were systemically healthy Caucasians from Russia. At least 6 million PBMCs were isolated per sample. Total RNA, at least 6 micrograms per sample, was extracted from PBMCs. This CDR3 has 14 amino acids. The V gene's germline CDR1 is MNHEY and CDR2 SMNVEV (reference sequence). The authors ran a second PCR of roughly 6 to 12 cycles using a sample-barcoded 5' primer and a J-beta primer mix. In TCRdb, the 5' RACE reads were re-called with MiXCR into one record per CDR3 protein. The sample lists approximately 830,000 distinct CDR3 sequences; 62% were seen once. This sequence was found in a young man in good health. V and J are TRBV27 and TRBJ2-5, with D perhaps matching TRBD1 (6 bases). TRBJ2-1 explains the end of the DNA better; the J call may be wrong. The specimen sequenced was blood. The CDR3 bases are TGTGCCAGCAGTCCCACCGGGACAATAGGGACCCAGTTCTTC. It codes for CASSPTGTIGTQFF.